A single sample gave rise to the 29 T cell receptor beta chains below, sequenced in a study of T-cell memory formation after mild COVID-19. TCRdb independently ran MiXCR on the 5' RACE reads; one entry per CDR3 protein. The table includes approximately 210,000 distinct CDR3 sequences, around 30% detected once. The material sequenced was PBMCs or a T cell subset sorted from them (not recorded which). The origin of the receptors is an adult woman who had mild COVID-19 (a few samples of this study predate the infection). Cell type and time point are not known.

The V call is TRBV27, the J call TRBJ2-1; TRBD2 might be the D (6 bases). Germline CDR1 and CDR2: MNHEY and SMNVEV (reference sequence). Trimming removed 2 bases at V and 9 bases at J, with 23 bases between. The length of the CDR3 is 17 residues. CDR3 region: CASSLPRGVTTEGEQFF. The CDR3 DNA reads as TGTGCCAGCAGTTTACCCCGCGGCGTCACGACGGAGGGTGAGCAGTTCTTC.

The chain recombines TRBV9 with TRBJ1-1; 10 bases agree with TRBD1. The V segment lost 4 bases and the J segment 6 bases; nucleotides outside the gene matches: 9. This CDR3 region has 15 residues. Germline CDR1 SGDLS, CDR2 YYNGEE. The CDR3 sequence: CASSPTGGGYSEAFF. Here the CDR3 DNA reads TGTGCCAGCAGCCCGACAGGGGGCGGGTATTCTGAAGCTTTCTTT.

The V and J genes are TRBV11-2 and TRBJ2-7; 7 bases fit TRBD2. This CDR3 comprises 17 residues. Trimming took 1 base from V and 0 from J; bases not matched to a gene: 9. Germline CDR1 reads SGHAT; CDR2 reads FQNNGV. CDR3 coding DNA: TGTGCCAGCAGCTTAGCATCGCGGGGGTACCTCTCCTACGAGCAGTACTTC. This translates into CASSLASRGYLSYEQYF.

This clonotype has only a few counts. The gene calls are TRBV7-2 and TRBJ2-7; 7 nucleotides line up with TRBD1. Germline CDR1 and CDR2: SGHTA and FQGNSA. The V and J ends lost 1 base and 0 bases, in that order; junction bases with no gene match: 3. The CDR3 is 15 residues long. The CDR3 DNA is TGTGCCAGCAGCTTAGGGGACAGCCGCTCCTACGAGCAGTACTTC. It translates to CASSLGDSRSYEQYF. The whole variable domain, remainder taken from reference TRBV7-2 and TRBJ2-7, is GAGVSQSPSNKVTEKGKDVELRCDPISGHTALYWYRQSLGQGLEFLIYFQGNSAPDKSGLPSDRFSAERTGGSVSTLTIQRTQQEDSAVYLCASSLGDSRSYEQYFGPGTRLTVT.

V gene TRBV6-5 combines with J gene TRBJ2-1; 9 positions match TRBD2. Losses at the gene ends were 4 bases for V and 4 bases for J; bases not matched to a gene: 11. The length of the CDR3 is 17 residues. The germline V gene encodes CDR1 MNHEY and CDR2 SVGAGI. The CDR3 sequence is CASSSHYGGGVYNEQFF. The CDR3 DNA follows: TGTGCCAGCAGTTCTCACTATGGCGGGGGGGTGTACAATGAGCAGTTCTTC.

The chain has TRBV20-1 and TRBJ1-2; a possible D gene is TRBD1 (6 bases). The CDR3 consists of 11 residues. Per the germline V gene, CDR1 is DFQATT and CDR2 is SNEGSKA (reference sequence). V lost 6 bases and J 7 bases, leaving 12 bases between the germline ends. CDR3 loop: CSARDIGGYTF. The CDR3 nucleotides read TGCAGTGCGCGGGACATCGGTGGCTACACCTTC.

The gene calls are TRBV24-1 and TRBJ1-1, with D possibly being TRBD1 (6 bases). Trimming cost V 1 base and J 4 bases, with 6 bases left between them. Germline V gene sequence: CDR1 KGHDR, CDR2 SFDVKD. CDR3 size: 13 residues. The CDR3 is CATSDLQGTEAFF. CDR3 nucleotide sequence: TGTGCCACCAGTGATTTACAGGGCACTGAAGCTTTCTTT.

In this sample, this clonotype turned up a few times. The chain combines TRBV7-2 with TRBJ2-1; 15 nucleotides line up with TRBD2. The CDR3 has 17 residues. The V gene's germline CDR1 is SGHTA and CDR2 FQGNSA. V trimming: 5 bases; J trimming: 6 bases; junction bases outside the gene matches: 8. CDR3 in DNA: TGTGCCAGCAGCCTGGGACTAGCGGGAGGAGGGGGCAATGAGCAGTTCTTC. Translating it yields CASSLGLAGGGGNEQFF.

This clonotype came up a few times. The gene calls are TRBV6-1 and TRBJ2-1, with 9 bases lining up with TRBD2. Losses at the gene ends were 7 bases for V and 0 bases for J; bases not matched to a gene: 4. The CDR3 is made up of 15 amino acids. Germline CDR1 MNHNS, CDR2 SASEGT. CDR3 protein: CASIHSGSSYNEQFF. Here the CDR3 DNA reads TGTGCCAGCATCCATAGCGGGAGCTCCTACAATGAGCAGTTCTTC.

This clonotype was seen only a few times. The chain employs TRBV3-1 and TRBJ2-3, with 13 bases that match TRBD2. This CDR3 has 16 residues. Per germline, CDR1 LGHDT and CDR2 YNNKEL (reference sequence). Trimming at V came to 4 bases and at J to 6 bases, leaving 7 bases not matched to a gene. CDR3 in amino acids: CASSPGTSGAGDTQYF. The DNA for the CDR3 is TGTGCCAGCAGCCCCGGGACTAGCGGGGCCGGTGATACGCAGTATTTT.

This clonotype was seen a handful of times. V and J are TRBV6-2 or TRBV6-3 and TRBJ2-5; no clear D gene. From germline, CDR1 is MNHEY and CDR2 SVGEGT. Trimming stripped 2 bases from V and 14 bases from J, with 15 bases between. The CDR3 sequence is 12 residues long. CDR3 amino acids: CASSYPVTPRYF. DNA of the CDR3: TGTGCCAGCAGTTACCCAGTCACCCCTCGTTACTTC.

The chain combines TRBV2 with TRBJ1-2, with a tentative D call TRBD1 (5 bases). The CDR3 contains 13 residues. Trimming cost V 7 bases and J 3 bases, with 12 bases left between them. Germline-derived CDR1 and CDR2 are SNHLY and FYNNEI. The CDR3 loop reads CASIKGSDYGYTF. Here the CDR3 DNA reads TGTGCCAGCATTAAGGGGTCGGACTATGGCTACACCTTC.

This chain connects TRBV7-9 to TRBJ2-7; D may be TRBD1 (6 bases). CDR1 and CDR2 (germline): SEHNR, FQNEAQ (reference sequence). V was cut by 4 bases and J by 4 bases, with 17 bases left in between. The CDR3 consists of 15 residues. Here the CDR3 DNA reads TGTGCCAGCAGCTCACAGGGTCCCCTAGGATACGAGCAGTACTTC. Protein product: CASSSQGPLGYEQYF.

This clonotype appeared a few times. The V call is TRBV6-6, the J call TRBJ2-2, with TRBD1 identical over 8 bases. The CDR3 is 16 amino acids. V gave up 4 bases and J gave up 0 bases; unmatched junction bases: 4. Germline CDR1 reads MNHNY; CDR2 reads SVGAGI (reference sequence). The CDR3 coding sequence is TGTGCCAGCAGTTTCCCACAGGGGGCGAACACCGGGGAGCTGTTTTTT. This translates into CASSFPQGANTGELFF.

The chain is built from TRBV7-9 and TRBJ2-3; weak D call: TRBD1 (5 bases). CDR3 length: 10 residues. Germline V gene lookup returns CDR1 SEHNR and CDR2 FQNEAQ (reference sequence). CDR3 protein: CAGATDTQYF. CDR3 in DNA: TGTGCTGGGGCCACAGATACGCAGTATTTT.

This rearrangement joins TRBV5-5 to TRBJ1-6; D gene ambiguous. Germline-derived CDR1 and CDR2 are SGHKS and YYEKEE (reference sequence). Between the trimmed V and J ends, which lost 4 bases and 9 bases, there was a span of 17 bases. This CDR3 is 15 amino acids long. CDR3 DNA sequence: TGTGCCAGCAGCCTGATCGGGGTCCTGGGTTCACCCCTCCACTTT. Its translation is CASSLIGVLGSPLHF.

This chain connects TRBV29-1 to TRBJ2-1, with a weak D call TRBD2 (5 bases). Germline CDR1 and CDR2: SQVTM and ANQGSEA. Trimming left V 5 bases short and J 10 bases short, with 15 bases between. This CDR3 comprises 12 residues. The CDR3 sequence: CSVRASLREQFF. In DNA form, the CDR3 reads TGCAGCGTTCGGGCTAGCTTGCGGGAGCAGTTCTTC.

The chain carries TRBV9 and TRBJ2-1, with D possibly being TRBD1 (5 bases). The ends were cut back, 0 bases at V and 0 bases at J, with 7 bases in the middle. This CDR3 region has 15 residues. Germline-derived CDR1 and CDR2 are SGDLS and YYNGEE. The CDR3, as DNA: TGTGCCAGCAGCGTAGGAAGGGGCTCCTACAATGAGCAGTTCTTC. Its translation: CASSVGRGSYNEQFF.

The table lists this clonotype with a few counts. The chain employs TRBV5-1 and TRBJ2-5; 7 nucleotides match TRBD1. The V segment lost 2 bases and the J segment 7 bases; nucleotides outside the gene matches: 8. The germline V gene encodes CDR1 SGHRS and CDR2 YFSETQ. This CDR3 comprises 14 residues. The CDR3 region has the DNA TGCGCCAGCAGCTTAACAACAGGGGACACGACCCAGTACTTC. It specifies CASSLTTGDTTQYF. Looking up the rest from reference TRBV5-1 and TRBJ2-5 gives the full variable domain: KAGVTQTPRYLIKTRGQQVTLSCSPISGHRSVSWYQQTPGQGLQFLFEYFSETQRNKGNFPGRFSGRQFSNSRSEMNVSTLELGDSALYLCASSLTTGDTTQYFGPGTRLLVL.

This chain links TRBV27 with TRBJ1-5, with no clear D. Per the germline V gene, CDR1 is MNHEY and CDR2 is SMNVEV (reference sequence). The CDR3 runs 17 residues. V shed 5 bases and J shed 2 bases, with 19 bases lying between them. The CDR3 protein is CASSHKPMGSGNQPQHF. CDR3 nucleotides: TGTGCCAGCAGTCATAAACCGATGGGGAGTGGCAATCAGCCCCAGCATTTT.

This clonotype appeared a few times. The CDR3 is CASNSGPVGPEAFF. As DNA, the CDR3 is TGTGCCAGCAACTCCGGGCCGGTGGGGCCTGAAGCTTTCTTT. The V gene is TRBV12-3 or TRBV12-4, the J gene TRBJ1-1, with D tentatively TRBD1 (5 bases). V lost 7 bases to trimming and J lost 6 bases, with 18 bases between them. The CDR3 is made up of 14 amino acids.

The V gene is TRBV20-1, the J gene TRBJ2-7; D might be TRBD1 or TRBD2, each matching 5 bases. Trimming pared 6 bases from V and 6 bases from J, leaving 12 bases between. This CDR3 has 11 residues. Looked up from germline, CDR1 is DFQATT and CDR2 is SNEGSKA (reference sequence). CDR3 sequence (DNA): TGCAGTGCCCTCCTGGGGGTCGAGCAGTACTTC. Amino acids: CSALLGVEQYF.

This clonotype was seen only a few times. The chain links TRBV7-6 to TRBJ2-1; D perhaps matches TRBD1 (5 bases). Trimming took off 1 base at V and 9 bases at J, with 10 bases between the two ends. From germline, CDR1 is SGHVS and CDR2 FNYEAQ. The CDR3 consists of 13 residues. CDR3 DNA sequence: TGTGCCAGCAGCTTAGGATGGCAGGGTGAGCAGTTCTTC. This gives the protein CASSLGWQGEQFF. The variable domain in full, completed from reference TRBV7-6 and TRBJ2-1, reads GAGVSQSPRYKVTKRGQDVALRCDPISGHVSLYWYRQALGQGPEFLTYFNYEAQQDKSGLPNDRFSAERPEGSISTLTIQRTEQRDSAMYRCASSLGWQGEQFFGPGTRLTVL.

The chain uses TRBV20-1 and TRBJ1-1; no clear D gene. The germline V gene has CDR1 DFQATT and CDR2 SNEGSKA (reference sequence). Between the trimmed V and J ends, which lost 1 base and 1 base, there was a span of 13 bases. This CDR3 is 15 amino acids long. CDR3: CSARVRPGSNTEAFF. CDR3 sequence (DNA): TGCAGTGCTAGAGTGCGGCCCGGATCGAACACTGAAGCTTTCTTT.

This sequence joins TRBV29-1 and TRBJ2-7; TRBD1 agrees at 7 bases. CDR3 size: 13 residues. The junction had 2 bases not matched to a gene; V was cut back by 3 bases and J by 0 bases. The germline V gene encodes CDR1 SQVTM and CDR2 ANQGSEA. CDR3 sequence (DNA): TGCAGCGTTGAGGACAGGTACTCCTACGAGCAGTACTTC. Amino acid sequence: CSVEDRYSYEQYF.

Remarks on this clonotype: No conserved phenylalanine or tryptophan is present at the end of the CDR3, so a read error is the likely explanation. V usage is TRBV7-8 and J usage is TRBJ2-5, with D perhaps TRBD2 (6 bases). V was pared by 1 base and J by 9 bases, with 21 bases between. Germline loops: CDR1 SGHVS, CDR2 FQNEAQ. This CDR3 contains 16 residues. For the CDR3, the DNA is TGTGCCAGCAGCTTAGATATGGCGGGGCTACTGAAGGCCCAGTACTTA. Its translation: CASSLDMAGLLKAQYL.

A few counts support this clonotype. The chain couples TRBV12-3 or TRBV12-4 to TRBJ1-2, with D unclear. The CDR3 covers 13 residues. Trimming removed 8 bases from V and 6 bases from J, with 16 bases in between. CDR3: CASGQRVRDGYTF. In DNA form, the CDR3 reads TGTGCCAGCGGGCAAAGGGTGAGAGATGGCTACACCTTC.

V and J are TRBV5-6 and TRBJ1-1, with TRBD1 as a possible D gene (5 bases). Trimming took off 5 bases at V and 5 bases at J, with 16 bases between the two ends. This CDR3 is 14 amino acids long. Per the germline V gene, CDR1 is SGHDT and CDR2 is YYEEEE. CDR3 sequence (DNA): TGTGCCAGCAGTTTCGAGGGGTCACGGACTGAAGCTTTCTTT. Its translation: CASSFEGSRTEAFF. Complete variable domain (other parts from reference TRBV5-6 and TRBJ1-1): DAGVTQSPTHLIKTRGQQVTLRCSPKSGHDTVSWYQQALGQGPQFIFQYYEEEERQRGNFPDRFSGHQFPNYSSELNVNALLLGDSALYLCASSFEGSRTEAFFGQGTRLTVV.

The chain is built from TRBV6-2 or TRBV6-3 and TRBJ2-1; D may be TRBD1 (6 bases). Germline CDR1 reads MNHEY; CDR2 reads SVGEGT. Trimming pared 4 bases from V and 11 bases from J, leaving 18 bases between. CDR3 length: 14 residues. The CDR3 here is CASSLAYREVKQFF. CDR3 DNA: TGTGCCAGCAGTTTAGCGTACAGGGAAGTTAAGCAGTTCTTC.